This TCR beta chain was obtained from a study of blood T cells in healthy people across ages. This clonotype was detected only a few times. This CDR3 is 17 amino acids long. V dropped 1 base and J dropped 2 bases, with 15 bases sitting between them. Germline lookup yields CDR1 MNHNS and CDR2 SASEGT. For the second PCR, which ran for roughly 7 to 11 cycles, a sample-barcoded 5' primer and a J-beta primer mix were used. A tag from a template-switch adaptor with 12 random nucleotides marked each cDNA molecule. TCRdb processed the 5' RACE reads anew with MiXCR; each CDR3 protein has one entry. The sample consists of 750,000 to 950,000 distinct CDR3 sequences, almost 30% of them appearing once. The sample was also linked to a second study, of T cells of mothers and their children. From that paper: Every microgram of extracted RNA entered cDNA synthesis, around 1.5 ug per 15 ul. Barcodes and 2-4 random nucleotides were added by M1S in the second PCR. Related mother-child pairs showed slightly, non-significantly higher overlap than unrelated pairs.

The specimen sequenced was blood. This clonotype originated in a middle-aged woman in good health. The gene calls are TRBV6-1 and TRBJ2-4; D is undetermined. In DNA form, the CDR3 reads TGTGCCAGCAGTGAAGTGGGCCCTTCATCTTCCAAAAACATTCAGTACTTC. It yields the protein CASSEVGPSSSKNIQYF.